This entry features one T cell receptor beta chain sequence. Its target is not known. Using immunoSEQ multiplex PCR, the repertoire was profiled, and TCRdb retains in-frame clones only, with some absent. The sample lists about 46,000 clones, roughly nine tenths occurring once. This sample is part of a study of OX40 agonist ivuxolimab in advanced cancers. About the research overall: Dose-escalation patients were diagnosed with hepatocellular carcinoma, melanoma, renal cell cancer or head and neck cancer.

Study-wide points: Expanded clones were, on average, more numerous in CD8+ T cells than in CD4+.

Germline V gives CDR1 SGDLS, CDR2 YYNGEE. This CDR3 comprises 14 residues. V gave up 3 bases and J gave up 15 bases, with 19 bases separating them. This rearrangement joins TRBV9 to TRBJ1-6; D not resolved. This receptor was identified in an adult with an advanced solid tumor such as melanoma, head and neck, liver or kidney cancer. The source material was CD4+ or CD8+ T cells sorted from blood, sampled in a trial of the OX40 agonist ivuxolimab. The CDR3 protein is CASSGTGGRGDLHF. The CDR3 bases are TGTGCCAGCAGCGGGACCGGTGGGCGCGGGGACCTCCACTTT.